This T cell receptor (beta chain) came from a study of T cell repertoires in cytomegalovirus infection. TCRdb recomputed calls from the reads with MiXCR, one row per CDR3 protein. The table records roughly 760,000 distinct CDR3 sequences, approximately 40% of them present only once. The sequence was collected from a human donor in good health (CMV status not recorded). Some clones in this sample may be carry-over from other donors' samples. Material for sequencing was PBMCs.

The CDR3 loop is CASSFVVGRDEQFF. In DNA form, the CDR3 reads TGTGCCAGCAGTTTTGTTGTGGGGAGGGATGAGCAGTTCTTC. The chain couples TRBV28 to TRBJ2-1, with 7 nucleotides matching TRBD2. V shed 3 bases, J shed 8 bases, and the junction held 7 bases outside the gene matches. The length of the CDR3 is 14 residues. CDR1 and CDR2 (germline): MDHEN, SYDVKM.